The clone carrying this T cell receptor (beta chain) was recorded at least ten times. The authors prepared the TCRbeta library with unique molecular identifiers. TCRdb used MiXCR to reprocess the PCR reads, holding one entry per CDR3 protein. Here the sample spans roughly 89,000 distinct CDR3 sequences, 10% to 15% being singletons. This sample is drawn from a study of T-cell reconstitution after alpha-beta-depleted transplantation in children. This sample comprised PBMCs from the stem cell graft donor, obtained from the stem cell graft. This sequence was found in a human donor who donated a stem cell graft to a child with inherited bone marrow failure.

The CDR3 spells CASSLRTYSTDTQYF. The DNA for the CDR3 is TGTGCCAGCAGTTTACGCACCTATAGCACAGATACGCAGTATTTT. The chain employs TRBV12-3 or TRBV12-4 and TRBJ2-3, with D unresolved. V was shortened by 2 bases and J by 0 bases, with 9 bases between the two germline ends. The CDR3 is 15 amino acids.